This TCR beta chain was sequenced during a study of OX40 agonist ivuxolimab in advanced cancers. Study-level findings and limits: At 0.1 to 3.0 mg/kg, clonal expansion of CD4+ and CD8+ blood T cells had occurred by week 6.

Germline V gene data show CDR1 as SGHTA and CDR2 as FQGTGA. The CDR3 is made up of 15 amino acids. Trimming at V came to 5 bases and at J to 7 bases, leaving 7 bases not matched to a gene. Of note for this clone: Its antigen remains unidentified.

TCRdb's copy holds only in-frame clones and misses some; the assay was immunoSEQ multiplex PCR. This table has roughly 9,300 clones, roughly 63% appearing once. The TCR originated in an adult with an advanced solid tumor such as melanoma, head and neck, liver or kidney cancer. Sample: CD4+ or CD8+ T cells sorted from blood, taken in a trial of the OX40 agonist ivuxolimab. This chain links TRBV7-3 with TRBJ2-1, with 11 bases matching TRBD2. The CDR3 DNA reads as TGTGCCAGCAGCCGTTTAGCGGGAGGGCCAAATGAGCAGTTCTTC. Translated, it gives CASSRLAGGPNEQFF.